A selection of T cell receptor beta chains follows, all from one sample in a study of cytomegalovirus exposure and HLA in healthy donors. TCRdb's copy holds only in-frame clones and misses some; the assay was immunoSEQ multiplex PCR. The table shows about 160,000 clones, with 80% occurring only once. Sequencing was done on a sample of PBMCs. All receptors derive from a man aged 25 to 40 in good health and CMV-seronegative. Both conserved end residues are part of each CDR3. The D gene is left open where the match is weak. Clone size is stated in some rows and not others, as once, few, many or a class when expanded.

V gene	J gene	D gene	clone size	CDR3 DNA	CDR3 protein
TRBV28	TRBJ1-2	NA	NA	TGTGCCAGCAGTTTAAGTGGAGATCAAGGCTACACCTTC	CASSLSGDQGYTF
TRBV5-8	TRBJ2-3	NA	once	TGTGCCAGCAGCCCGGGAAAATCCAACACAGATACGCAGTATTTT	CASSPGKSNTDTQYF
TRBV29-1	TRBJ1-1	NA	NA	TGCAGCGTTGTAAGGGGCATGAACACTGAAGCTTTCTTT	CSVVRGMNTEAFF
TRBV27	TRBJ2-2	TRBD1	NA	TGTGCCAGCAGTAGGACAGGGCAAGGGGAGCTGTTTTTT	CASSRTGQGELFF
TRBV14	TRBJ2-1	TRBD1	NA	TGTGCCAGCAGCTCGGACAGGACCCATTACAATGAGCAGTTCTTC	CASSSDRTHYNEQFF
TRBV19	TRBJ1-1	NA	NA	TGTGCCAGTAGCCTTGGGACATCGAACACTGAAGCTTTCTTT	CASSLGTSNTEAFF
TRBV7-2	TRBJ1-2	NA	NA	TGTGCCAGCAGCTTCGACACTTCTAACTATGGCTACACCTTC	CASSFDTSNYGYTF
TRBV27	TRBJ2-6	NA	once	TGTGCCAGCAAAAGGGGTCTTTCAGGGGCCAACGTCCTGACTTTC	CASKRGLSGANVLTF
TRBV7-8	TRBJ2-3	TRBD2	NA	TGTGCCAGCAGCTTCAATAGCGGGGGGATCACAGATACGCAGTATTTT	CASSFNSGGITDTQYF
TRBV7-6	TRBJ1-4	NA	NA	TGTGCCAGCAGCCCCGGAGCAACTAATGAAAAACTGTTTTTT	CASSPGATNEKLFF
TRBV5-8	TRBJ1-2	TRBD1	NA	TGTGCCAGGGGGGGACGCAGGGGGCTGGTGGAAACCTACTATGGCTACACCTTC	CARGGRRGLVETYYGYTF
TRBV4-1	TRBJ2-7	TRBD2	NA	TGCGCCAGCAGCCACCGACTAGCGGGACTCTACGAGCAGTACTTC	CASSHRLAGLYEQYF
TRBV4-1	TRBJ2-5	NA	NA	TGCGCCAGCAGCCAAGTGGGGCGGGAGACCCAGTACTTC	CASSQVGRETQYF
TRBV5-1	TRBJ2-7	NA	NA	TGCGCCAGCCTAGGGGGATCGGGGCACGAGCAGTACTTC	CASLGGSGHEQYF
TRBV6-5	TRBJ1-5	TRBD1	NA	TGTGCCAGCAGGATGGGACAGGGGGTTTCACAGCCCCAGCATTTT	CASRMGQGVSQPQHF
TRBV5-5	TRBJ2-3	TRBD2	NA	TGTGCCAGCAGCCTTTATAGCGGGGGCTACACAGATACGCAGTATTTT	CASSLYSGGYTDTQYF
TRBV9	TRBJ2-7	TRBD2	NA	TGTGCCAGCAGCGTAGCGATCGGGGGAGCGGGAGTCGAGCAGTACTTC	CASSVAIGGAGVEQYF
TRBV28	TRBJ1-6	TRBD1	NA	TGTGCCAGCGGGGACAGGGGGAATTCACCCCTCCACTTT	CASGDRGNSPLHF
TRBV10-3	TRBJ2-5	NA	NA	TGTGCCACCACCACTGGAGCGCAAGAGACCCAGTACTTC	CATTTGAQETQYF
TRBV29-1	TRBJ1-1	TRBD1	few	TGCAGCGCTCTGGTGATGGGACAGGGCCTTGAAGCTTTCTTT	CSALVMGQGLEAFF
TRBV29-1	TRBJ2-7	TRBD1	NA	TGCAGCGTTCAGGGGGCAGTGCAGTACTTC	CSVQGAVQYF
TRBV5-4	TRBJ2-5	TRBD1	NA	TGTGCCAGCAGCCCCGGGACAGGAGAGTACCAAGAGACCCAGTACTTC	CASSPGTGEYQETQYF
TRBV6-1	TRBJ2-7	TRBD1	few	TGTGCCAGCAGTGAAATTGGACAGGGGAGCTACGAGCAGTACTTC	CASSEIGQGSYEQYF
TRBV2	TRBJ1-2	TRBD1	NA	TGTGCCAGCAGGAATAAACAGGGGCGAGGCGGCTACACCTTC	CASRNKQGRGGYTF
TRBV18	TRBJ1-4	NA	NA	TGTGCCAGCTCACCTGGGCCAAGAGGGGAAAAACTGTTTTTT	CASSPGPRGEKLFF
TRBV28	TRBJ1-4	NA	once	TGTGCCAGCAGTTCTCCCTGGGGGAGGGGTTCAAATGAAAAACTGTTTTTT	CASSSPWGRGSNEKLFF
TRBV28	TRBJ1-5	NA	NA	TGTGCCAGCAGTTTGACGAGCCAGGGCAGGCAGCCCCAGCATTTT	CASSLTSQGRQPQHF